These T cell receptor beta chains were read from a single sample in a study of T cell repertoires in aging, cancer and after chemotherapy. MiXCR, run by TCRdb on the multiplex PCR reads, gives a single entry per CDR3 protein. The sample lists around 3,000 distinct CDR3 sequences, 28% seen once, with about 8.9% in the top ten. Sequencing was carried out using blood. All receptors come from a human donor with a solid tumor. The CDR3 runs from the conserved cysteine through the conserved F or W. A D gene is named only where the DNA matches it firmly. Only some rows state a clone size, as once, few, many or a class for expanded clones.

D | size | J | V | DNA | CDR3
- | few | TRBJ2-3 | TRBV18 | TGTGCCAGCTCACCAGAGGTGGGCACAGATACGCAGTATTTT | CASSPEVGTDTQYF
- | large | TRBJ2-1 | TRBV27 | TGTGCCAGCAGTTTAGGGGCAGGGGTTAACAATGAGCAGTTCTTC | CASSLGAGVNNEQFF
TRBD2 | medium-sized | TRBJ2-7 | TRBV6-5 | TGTGCCAGCGCCAGAAGCCCCCCACTAGCGGACTACGAGCAGTACTTC | CASARSPPLADYEQYF
TRBD2 | few | TRBJ2-3 | TRBV5-3 | TGTGCCAGAAGCCGAGCGCTAGCGGGAGAGTCCACAGATACGCAGTATTTT | CARSRALAGESTDTQYF
- | - | TRBJ2-1 | TRBV5-4 | TGTGCCAGCAGCTTGGAGGTAGCCAGGGTAAATGAGCAGTTCTTC | CASSLEVARVNEQFF
TRBD1 | - | TRBJ2-7 | TRBV7-6 | TGTGCCAGCAGCTCCAAAACCAGGGGGCGCGGGGTCCACGAGCAGTACTTC | CASSSKTRGRGVHEQYF
TRBD2 | - | TRBJ2-3 | TRBV10-1 | TGCGCCAGCAGCGGTAGCGGGGGGTCCTCAGATACGCAGTATTTT | CASSGSGGSSDTQYF
TRBD2 | hyperexpanded | TRBJ2-5 | TRBV19 | TGTGCCAGTAGTCGGACTAGCGGGAGTCTGGAGACCCAGTACTTC | CASSRTSGSLETQYF
TRBD1 | - | TRBJ2-1 | TRBV10-3 | TGTGCCATCAGTGCCGGGACAGGGTACAATGAGCAGTTCTTC | CAISAGTGYNEQFF
TRBD1 | - | TRBJ1-1 | TRBV20-1 | TGCAGTGCTAGACCGACTGACAGGGTGAACACTGAAGCTTTCTTT | CSARPTDRVNTEAFF
- | - | TRBJ2-1 | TRBV12-3/TRBV12-4 | TGTGCTAGTGGTTTGAGGCCCAATGAGCAGTTCTTC | CASGLRPNEQFF
TRBD1 | medium-sized | TRBJ2-7 | TRBV12-3/TRBV12-4 | TGTGCCAGCAGTCAGACAGGGCCGAGCTCCTACGAGCAGTACTTC | CASSQTGPSSYEQYF
- | large | TRBJ2-2 | TRBV19 | TGTGCCAGTGGAGCGGGCACGAACACCGGGGAGCTGTTTTTT | CASGAGTNTGELFF
- | large | TRBJ2-1 | TRBV19 | TGTGCCAGTAGCTCCCTCCAGGGGCACAATGAGCAGTTCTTC | CASSSLQGHNEQFF
TRBD2 | - | TRBJ2-1 | TRBV20-1 | TGCAGTGCTAGGATGCTGGGACTATTGAATGAGCAGTTCTTC | CSARMLGLLNEQFF
- | medium-sized | TRBJ1-3 | TRBV19 | TGTGCCAGTAACCGCCAAATCTCTGGAAACACCATATATTTT | CASNRQISGNTIYF
- | large | TRBJ2-2 | TRBV19 | TGTGCCAGTAGTATAGAGGTCATTTCCTCGAACACCGGGGAGCTGTTTTTT | CASSIEVISSNTGELFF
TRBD1 | - | TRBJ2-3 | TRBV10-1 | TGCGCCAGCCGTCGGGACAGGGCCACAGATACGCAGTATTTT | CASRRDRATDTQYF
TRBD1 | few | TRBJ2-4 | TRBV6-1 | TGTGCCAGCAGCTCCGGGACAGGGGGCGAAAACATTCAGTACTTC | CASSSGTGGENIQYF
- | medium-sized | TRBJ2-5 | TRBV5-4 | TGTGCCAGCAGCAATGATGGGACCACCCAAGAGACCCAGTACTTC | CASSNDGTTQETQYF
- | - | TRBJ1-4 | TRBV6-6 | TGTGCCACCACTTTCGGGGAGTCTAATGAAAAACTGTTTTTT | CATTFGESNEKLFF
- | medium-sized | TRBJ2-5 | TRBV6-2/TRBV6-3 | TGTGCCAGCAGTTTAACACGGACCCAGTACTTC | CASSLTRTQYF
TRBD2 | once | TRBJ2-1 | TRBV15 | TGTGCCACCAGCAGAGGTGGGACTAGCGGGAATGAGCAGTTCTTC | CATSRGGTSGNEQFF
- | - | TRBJ2-1 | TRBV4-3 | TGTGCCAGCAGCCCGGTGGGCGGCAGCTCCTACAATGAGCAGTTCTTC | CASSPVGGSSYNEQFF
- | medium-sized | TRBJ1-2 | TRBV19 | TGTGCCAGTACGCCAGGGAGCTATGGCTACACCTTC | CASTPGSYGYTF